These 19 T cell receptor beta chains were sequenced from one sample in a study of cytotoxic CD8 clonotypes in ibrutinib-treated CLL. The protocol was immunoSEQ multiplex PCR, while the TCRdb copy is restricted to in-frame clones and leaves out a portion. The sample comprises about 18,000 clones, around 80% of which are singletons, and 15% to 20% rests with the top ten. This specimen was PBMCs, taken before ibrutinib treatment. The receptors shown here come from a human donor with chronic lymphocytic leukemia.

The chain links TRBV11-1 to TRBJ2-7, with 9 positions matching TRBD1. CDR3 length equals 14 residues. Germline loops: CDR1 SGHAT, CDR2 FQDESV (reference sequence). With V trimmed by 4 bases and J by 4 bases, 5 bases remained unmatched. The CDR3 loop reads CASSSEGTGYEQYF. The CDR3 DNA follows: TGTGCCAGCAGCTCCGAGGGGACAGGGTACGAGCAGTACTTC.

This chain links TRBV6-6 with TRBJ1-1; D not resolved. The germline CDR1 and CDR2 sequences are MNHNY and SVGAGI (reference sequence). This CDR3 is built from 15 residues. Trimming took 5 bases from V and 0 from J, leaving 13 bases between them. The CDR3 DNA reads TGTGCCAGCAGTCGCGACGGGCTCATGAACACTGAAGCTTTCTTT. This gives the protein CASSRDGLMNTEAFF.

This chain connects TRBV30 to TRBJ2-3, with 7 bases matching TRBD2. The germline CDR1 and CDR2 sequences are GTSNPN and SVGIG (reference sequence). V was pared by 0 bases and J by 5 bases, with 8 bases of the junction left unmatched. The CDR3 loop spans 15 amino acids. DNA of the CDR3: TGTGCCTGGAGTGTAGCCGGGGGGTCCGGAGATACGCAGTATTTT. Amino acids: CAWSVAGGSGDTQYF. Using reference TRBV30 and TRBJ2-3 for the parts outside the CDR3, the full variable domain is SQTIHQWPATLVQPVGSPLSLECTVEGTSNPNLYWYRQAAGRGLQLLFYSVGIGQISSEVPQNLSASRPQDRQFILSSKKLLLSDSGFYLCAWSVAGGSGDTQYFGPGTRLTVL.

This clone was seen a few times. The CDR3 DNA reads TGTGCCAGCAGTTCCGTTATCGAGCAGTACTTC. It codes for CASSSVIEQYF. The rearrangement links TRBV28 to TRBJ2-7, with unresolved D. The CDR3 extends over 11 amino acids. The V end was cut by 4 bases, the J end by 6 bases, with 7 bases between. Germline values: CDR1 MDHEN, CDR2 SYDVKM. Using reference TRBV28 and TRBJ2-7 for the parts outside the CDR3, the full variable domain is DVKVTQSSRYLVKRTGEKVFLECVQDMDHENMFWYRQDPGLGLRLIYFSYDVKMKEKGDIPEGYSVSREKKERFSLILESASTNQTSMYLCASSSVIEQYFGPGTRLTVT.

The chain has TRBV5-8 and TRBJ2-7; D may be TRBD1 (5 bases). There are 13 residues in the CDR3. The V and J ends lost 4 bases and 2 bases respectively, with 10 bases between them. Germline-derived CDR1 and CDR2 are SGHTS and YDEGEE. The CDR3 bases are TGTGCCAGCAGCCCCCGGACACCCTACGAGCAGTACTTC. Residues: CASSPRTPYEQYF.

In nucleotides, the CDR3 is TGTGCCAGCAGCCTACAGACCAACAATGAGCAGTTCTTC. As protein: CASSLQTNNEQFF. V gene TRBV7-2 combines with J gene TRBJ2-1; no clear D. V was trimmed by 5 bases and J by 5 bases, leaving 10 bases between them. The CDR3 contains 13 residues. Germline V gene sequence: CDR1 SGHTA, CDR2 FQGNSA.

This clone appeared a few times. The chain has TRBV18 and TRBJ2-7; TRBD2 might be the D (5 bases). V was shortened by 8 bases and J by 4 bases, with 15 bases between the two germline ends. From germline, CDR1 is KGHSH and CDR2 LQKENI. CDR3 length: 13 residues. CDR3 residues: CASQDSERYEQYF. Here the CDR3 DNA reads TGTGCCAGCCAGGACTCGGAGAGGTACGAGCAGTACTTC.

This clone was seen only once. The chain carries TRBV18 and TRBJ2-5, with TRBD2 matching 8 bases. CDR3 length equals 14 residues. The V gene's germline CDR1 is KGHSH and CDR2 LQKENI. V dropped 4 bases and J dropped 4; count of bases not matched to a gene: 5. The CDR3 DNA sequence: TGTGCCAGCTCACGGGGGAGCGGGAGAGAGACCCAGTACTTC. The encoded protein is CASSRGSGRETQYF.

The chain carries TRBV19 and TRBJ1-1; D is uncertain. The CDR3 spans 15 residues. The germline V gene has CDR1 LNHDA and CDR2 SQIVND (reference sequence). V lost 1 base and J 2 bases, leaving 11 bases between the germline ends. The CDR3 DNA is TGTGCCAGTAGTATAGTAACCCGGGGAAACACTGAAGCTTTCTTT. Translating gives CASSIVTRGNTEAFF.

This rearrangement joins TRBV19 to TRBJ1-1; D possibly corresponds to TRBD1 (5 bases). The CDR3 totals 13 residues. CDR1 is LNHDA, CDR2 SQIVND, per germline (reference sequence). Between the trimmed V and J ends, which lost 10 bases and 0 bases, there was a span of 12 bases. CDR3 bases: TGTGCCACCTCGGACACTATGAACACTGAAGCTTTCTTT. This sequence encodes CATSDTMNTEAFF.

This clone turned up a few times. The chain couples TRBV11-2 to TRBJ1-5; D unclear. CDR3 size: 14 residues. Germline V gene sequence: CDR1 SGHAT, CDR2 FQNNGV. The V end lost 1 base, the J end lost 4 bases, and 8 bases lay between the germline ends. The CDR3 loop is CASSLAGGNQPQHF. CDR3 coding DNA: TGTGCCAGCAGCTTAGCCGGCGGGAATCAGCCCCAGCATTTT.

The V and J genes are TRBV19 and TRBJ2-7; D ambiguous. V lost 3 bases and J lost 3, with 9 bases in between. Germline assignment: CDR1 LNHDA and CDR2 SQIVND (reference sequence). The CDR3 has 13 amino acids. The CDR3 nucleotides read TGTGCCAGTAGTATTGCCCAGGACTACGAGCAGTACTTC. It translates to CASSIAQDYEQYF.

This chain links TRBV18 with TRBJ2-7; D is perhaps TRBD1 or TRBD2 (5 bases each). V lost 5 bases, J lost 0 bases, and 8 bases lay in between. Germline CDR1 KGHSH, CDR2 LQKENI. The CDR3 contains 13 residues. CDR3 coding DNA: TGTGCCAGCTCAGCAGGGACCTCCTACGAGCAGTACTTC. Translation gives CASSAGTSYEQYF.

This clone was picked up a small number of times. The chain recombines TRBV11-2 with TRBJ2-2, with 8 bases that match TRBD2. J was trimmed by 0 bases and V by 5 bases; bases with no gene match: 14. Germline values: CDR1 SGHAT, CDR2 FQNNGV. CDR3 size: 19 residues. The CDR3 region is CASSPTLAGLATNTGELFF. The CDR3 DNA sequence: TGTGCCAGCAGCCCCACTCTGGCTGGACTAGCCACGAACACCGGGGAGCTGTTTTTT.

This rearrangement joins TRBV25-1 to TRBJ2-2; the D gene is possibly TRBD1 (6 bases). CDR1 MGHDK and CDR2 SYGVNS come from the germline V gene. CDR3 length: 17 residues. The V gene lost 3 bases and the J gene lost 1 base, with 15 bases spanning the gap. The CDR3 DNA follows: TGTGCCAGCAGTGATAGGGGGTTAGGACAGAACACCGGGGAGCTGTTTTTT. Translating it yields CASSDRGLGQNTGELFF.

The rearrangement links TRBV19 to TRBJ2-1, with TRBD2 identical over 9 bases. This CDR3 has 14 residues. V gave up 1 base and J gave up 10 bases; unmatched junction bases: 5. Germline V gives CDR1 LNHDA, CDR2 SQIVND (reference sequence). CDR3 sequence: CASSIGGLAREQFF. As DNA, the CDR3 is TGTGCCAGTAGTATAGGGGGACTAGCCCGGGAGCAGTTCTTC.

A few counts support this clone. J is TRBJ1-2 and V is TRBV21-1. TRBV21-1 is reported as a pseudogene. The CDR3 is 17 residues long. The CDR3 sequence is CASIRPRGPKYGYGYTF. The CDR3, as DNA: TGTGCCAGCATACGGCCCCGGGGACCGAAATACGGCTATGGCTACACCTTC.

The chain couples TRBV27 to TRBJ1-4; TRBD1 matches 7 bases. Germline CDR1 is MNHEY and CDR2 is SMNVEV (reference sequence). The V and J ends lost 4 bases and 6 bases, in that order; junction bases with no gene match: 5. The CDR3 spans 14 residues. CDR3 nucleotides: TGTGCCAGCAGTTGGGGACAGTCGGATGAAAAACTGTTTTTT. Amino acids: CASSWGQSDEKLFF.

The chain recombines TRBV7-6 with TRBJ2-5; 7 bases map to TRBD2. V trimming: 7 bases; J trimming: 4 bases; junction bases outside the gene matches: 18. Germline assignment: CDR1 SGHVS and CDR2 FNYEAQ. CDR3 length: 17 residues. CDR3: CASTPSGPAGRRETQYF. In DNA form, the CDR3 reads TGTGCCAGCACCCCAAGCGGACCAGCGGGAAGGAGAGAGACCCAGTACTTC.